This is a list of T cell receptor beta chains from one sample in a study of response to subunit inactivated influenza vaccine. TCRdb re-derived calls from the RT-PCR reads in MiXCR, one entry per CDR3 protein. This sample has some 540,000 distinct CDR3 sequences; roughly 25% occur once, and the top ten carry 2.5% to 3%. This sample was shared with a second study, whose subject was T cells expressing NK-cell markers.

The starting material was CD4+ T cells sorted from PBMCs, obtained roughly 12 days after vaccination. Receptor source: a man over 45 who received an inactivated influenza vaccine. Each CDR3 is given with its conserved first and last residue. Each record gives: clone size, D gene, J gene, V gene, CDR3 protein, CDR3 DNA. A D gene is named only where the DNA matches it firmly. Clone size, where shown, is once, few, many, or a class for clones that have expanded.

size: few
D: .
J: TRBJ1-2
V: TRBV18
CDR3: CASSPDLSYGYTF
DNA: TGTGCCAGCTCACCAGACCTTTCCTATGGCTACACCTTC

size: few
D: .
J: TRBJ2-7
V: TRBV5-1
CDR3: CASSLSSSYEQYF
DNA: TGCGCCAGCAGCTTGAGCTCTTCTTACGAGCAGTACTTC

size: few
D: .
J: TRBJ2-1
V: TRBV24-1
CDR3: CATGAGNEQFF
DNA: TGTGCCACCGGGGCGGGGAATGAGCAGTTCTTC

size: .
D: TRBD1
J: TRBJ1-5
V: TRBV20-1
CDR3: CSAKSRGPINSNQPQHF
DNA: TGCAGTGCTAAATCCAGGGGGCCTATCAATAGCAATCAGCCCCAGCATTTT

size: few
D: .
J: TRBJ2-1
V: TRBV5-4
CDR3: CASSSYSGSYNEQFF
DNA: TGTGCCAGCAGCTCATACTCTGGCTCCTACAATGAGCAGTTCTTC

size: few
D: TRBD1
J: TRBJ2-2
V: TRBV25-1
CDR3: CASSGSTGTGVLGELFF
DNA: TGTGCCAGCAGTGGATCTACCGGGACAGGGGTATTAGGGGAGCTGTTTTTT

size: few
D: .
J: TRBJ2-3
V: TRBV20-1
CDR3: CSASRGVEDTQYF
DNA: TGCAGTGCTAGCAGGGGGGTAGAAGATACGCAGTATTTT

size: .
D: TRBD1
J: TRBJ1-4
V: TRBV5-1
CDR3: CASSRGTAGNEKLFF
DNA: TGCGCCAGCAGCAGGGGGACAGCCGGTAATGAAAAACTGTTTTTT

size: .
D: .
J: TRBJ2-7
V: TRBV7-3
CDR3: CASSRAGGHEQYF
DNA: TGTGCCAGCAGCCGAGCAGGCGGCCACGAGCAGTACTTC

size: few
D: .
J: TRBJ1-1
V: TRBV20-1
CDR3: CSAQNPGVQATEAFF
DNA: TGCAGTGCTCAAAACCCGGGTGTGCAGGCCACTGAAGCTTTCTTT

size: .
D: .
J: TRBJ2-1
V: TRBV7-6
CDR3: CASSLFRGYKDNEQFF
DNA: TGTGCCAGCAGCTTATTCCGAGGGTACAAGGACAATGAGCAGTTCTTC

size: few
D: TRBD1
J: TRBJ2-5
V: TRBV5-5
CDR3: CASSLAAGGLETQYF
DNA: TGTGCCAGCAGCTTGGCGGCAGGGGGCTTAGAGACCCAGTACTTC

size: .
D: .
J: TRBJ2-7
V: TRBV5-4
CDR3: CASSSYTSWTDKQYF
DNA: TGTGCCAGCAGCTCCTACACCTCATGGACAGACAAGCAGTACTTC

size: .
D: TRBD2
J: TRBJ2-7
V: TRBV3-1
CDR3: CASSQPGLAGYEQYF
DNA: TGTGCCAGCAGCCAGCCGGGACTAGCGGGCTACGAGCAGTACTTC

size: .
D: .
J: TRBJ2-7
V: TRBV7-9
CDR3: CASSLATEWEQYF
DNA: TGTGCCAGCAGCTTAGCTACTGAGTGGGAGCAGTACTTC

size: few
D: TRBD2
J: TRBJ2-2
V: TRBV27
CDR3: CASTSREGLLGELFF
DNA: TGTGCCAGCACTTCGCGGGAGGGCCTTCTGGGGGAGCTGTTTTTT

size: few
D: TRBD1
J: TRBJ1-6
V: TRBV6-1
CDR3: CASSITGGVFNSPLHF
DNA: TGTGCCAGCAGCATTACAGGGGGCGTTTTTAATTCACCCCTCCACTTT

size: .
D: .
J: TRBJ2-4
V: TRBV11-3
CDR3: CASSNGNIQYF
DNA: TGTGCCAGCAGCAACGGAAACATTCAGTACTTC

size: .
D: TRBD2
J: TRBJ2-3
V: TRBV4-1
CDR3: CASSRGGLSDTQYF
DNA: TGCGCCAGCTCACGGGGGGGACTCTCAGATACGCAGTATTTT

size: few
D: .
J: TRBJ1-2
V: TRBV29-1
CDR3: CSVGERGNYGYTF
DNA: TGCAGCGTTGGTGAAAGGGGTAACTATGGCTACACCTTC

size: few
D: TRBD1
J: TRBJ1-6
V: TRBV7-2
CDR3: CASSLDRGSSPLHF
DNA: TGTGCCAGCAGCTTAGACAGGGGCAGCTCACCCCTCCACTTT

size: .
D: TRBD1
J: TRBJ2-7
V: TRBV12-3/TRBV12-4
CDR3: CASSLDGQGNNEQYF
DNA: TGTGCCAGCTCCCTAGATGGACAGGGGAACAACGAGCAGTACTTC

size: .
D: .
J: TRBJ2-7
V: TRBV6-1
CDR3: CASRGFSSLFYEQYF
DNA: TGTGCCAGCAGAGGTTTCTCGTCCCTCTTCTACGAGCAGTACTTC

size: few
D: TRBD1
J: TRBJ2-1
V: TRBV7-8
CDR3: CASSPRRTGYRDNEQFF
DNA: TGTGCCAGCAGCCCGCGACGGACAGGGTACAGGGACAATGAGCAGTTCTTC

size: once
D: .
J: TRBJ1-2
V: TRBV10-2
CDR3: CASLGQRLRGYTF
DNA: TGCGCCAGCCTAGGACAGAGATTACGCGGCTACACCTTC

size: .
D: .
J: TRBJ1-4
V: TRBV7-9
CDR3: CASSLASANEKLFF
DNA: TGTGCCAGCAGCTTAGCGTCAGCTAATGAAAAACTGTTTTTT

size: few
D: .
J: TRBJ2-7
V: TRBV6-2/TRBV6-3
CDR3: CASRPSKSYEQYF
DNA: TGTGCCAGCAGACCATCCAAATCCTACGAGCAGTACTTC

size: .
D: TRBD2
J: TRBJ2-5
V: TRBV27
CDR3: CASSLNGGAKETQYF
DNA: TGTGCCAGCAGTTTAAACGGGGGGGCCAAAGAGACCCAGTACTTC

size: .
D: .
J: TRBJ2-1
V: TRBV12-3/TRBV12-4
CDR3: CASSLASRGGLGYTGNEQFF
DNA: TGTGCCAGCAGTTTAGCAAGTCGAGGGGGGCTCGGTTACACGGGCAATGAGCAGTTCTTC

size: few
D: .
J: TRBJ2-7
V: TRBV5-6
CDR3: CASSLFAKSSYEQYF
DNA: TGTGCCAGCAGCTTGTTCGCTAAGAGCTCCTACGAGCAGTACTTC

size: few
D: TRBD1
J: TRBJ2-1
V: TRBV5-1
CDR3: CASRWGQGDNEQFF
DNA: TGCGCCAGCCGCTGGGGACAGGGGGACAATGAGCAGTTCTTC

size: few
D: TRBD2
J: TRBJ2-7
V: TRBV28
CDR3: CASTSGSRSYEQYF
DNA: TGTGCCAGCACGAGCGGGAGTCGCTCCTACGAGCAGTACTTC

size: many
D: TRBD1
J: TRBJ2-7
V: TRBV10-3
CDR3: CAIRDRAYEQYF
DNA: TGTGCCATCAGGGACAGGGCTTACGAGCAGTACTTC

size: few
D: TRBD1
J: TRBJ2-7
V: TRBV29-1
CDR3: CSVAGNPRDRGSYEQYF
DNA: TGCAGCGTTGCCGGAAATCCCCGGGACAGGGGTAGCTACGAGCAGTACTTC

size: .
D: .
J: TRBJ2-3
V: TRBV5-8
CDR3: CASSSPGIRTTDTQYF
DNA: TGTGCCAGCAGCTCCCCCGGGATAAGGACTACAGATACGCAGTATTTT